The 26 T cell receptor beta chains presented below share a single source sample, sequenced in a study of T-cell memory formation after mild COVID-19. TCRdb reanalysed the 5' RACE reads using MiXCR and keeps one entry per CDR3 protein. The sample holds 530,000 or so distinct CDR3 sequences, around 16% seen once. Sequencing used PBMCs or a T cell subset sorted from them (not recorded which). These receptors were obtained from an adult woman who had mild COVID-19 (a few samples of this study predate the infection). Cell type and time point are not known.

This clonotype was seen at least ten times. The genes are TRBV12-3 or TRBV12-4 and TRBJ2-1; D is perhaps TRBD1 or TRBD2 (6 bases each). Deletions cut 5 bases from V and 0 bases from J, with 8 bases between. The CDR3 runs to 14 residues. CDR3 region: CASSEGGSYNEQFF. CDR3 nucleotides: TGTGCCAGCAGTGAGGGGGGCTCCTACAATGAGCAGTTCTTC.

The V gene is TRBV7-2, the J gene TRBJ1-2; D might be TRBD1 (6 bases). Per the germline V gene, CDR1 is SGHTA and CDR2 is FQGNSA. V lost 0 bases, J lost 4 bases, and 27 bases lay in between. There are 20 residues in the CDR3. As DNA, the CDR3 is TGTGCCAGCAGCTTAGCGTCCCCGCGTATAGTGGGACAACTAACCTATGGCTACACCTTC. Translation: CASSLASPRIVGQLTYGYTF.

This clonotype was observed a single time. CDR3 residues: CASSAGPGYTF. CDR3 nucleotide sequence: TGTGCCAGCAGCGCGGGACCGGGCTACACCTTC. The rearrangement links TRBV9 to TRBJ1-2, with D tentatively TRBD1 (5 bases). The CDR3 totals 11 residues. The germline gives CDR1 SGDLS, CDR2 YYNGEE. V lost 3 bases, J lost 8 bases, and 8 bases lay in between.

This clonotype was counted only a few times. The V and J genes are TRBV5-4 and TRBJ2-7; 10 bases match TRBD2. This CDR3 region has 16 residues. CDR1 is SGHNT and CDR2 is YYREEE in the germline V gene (reference sequence). With V trimmed by 0 bases and J by 0 bases, 3 bases remained unmatched. CDR3 nucleotide sequence: TGTGCCAGCAGCTTGGGTCCTAGCGGGAGCTCCTACGAGCAGTACTTC. Translating gives CASSLGPSGSSYEQYF.

This rearrangement joins TRBV7-9 to TRBJ1-6, with TRBD1 matching over 7 bases. The germline CDR1 and CDR2 sequences are SEHNR and FQNEAQ (reference sequence). The CDR3 totals 17 residues. V lost 4 bases to trimming and J lost 7 bases; unmatched junction nucleotides: 13. The CDR3 reads CASSSLGDSRRNSPLHF. DNA of the CDR3: TGTGCCAGCAGCTCGCTGGGGGACAGCCGGCGAAATTCACCCCTCCACTTT.

This clonotype turned up a few times. This rearrangement joins TRBV19 to TRBJ2-3; D not certain. The CDR3 is made up of 14 amino acids. Per germline, CDR1 LNHDA and CDR2 SQIVND (reference sequence). Trimming removed 5 bases at V and 2 bases at J, with 11 bases between. The CDR3 protein is CASSLRVPTDTQYF. The CDR3 DNA sequence: TGTGCCAGTAGTTTACGGGTCCCCACAGATACGCAGTATTTT.

The rearrangement joins TRBV12-3 or TRBV12-4 to TRBJ2-7, with 12 bases matching TRBD1. The CDR3 length is 16 residues. V shed 4 bases, J shed 4 bases, and the junction held 8 bases outside the gene matches. The CDR3 sequence is CASSSSPGQGAYEQYF. CDR3 bases: TGTGCCAGCAGTTCCTCACCGGGACAGGGGGCTTACGAGCAGTACTTC.

This clonotype has a count of ten or more. The chain uses TRBV2 and TRBJ2-5; D is uncertain. Germline CDR1 reads SNHLY; CDR2 reads FYNNEI. V lost 3 bases and J 4 bases, leaving 18 bases between the germline ends. The CDR3 length is 16 residues. The CDR3 sequence is CASSEDPGPGLETQYF. Here the CDR3 DNA reads TGTGCCAGCAGTGAGGACCCAGGACCTGGATTAGAGACCCAGTACTTC.

J is TRBJ2-3 and V is TRBV7-9; the D gene is possibly TRBD1 (5 bases). Germline V gene data show CDR1 as SEHNR and CDR2 as FQNEAQ (reference sequence). Deletions cut 4 bases from V and 3 bases from J, with 14 bases between. The CDR3 has 15 residues. CDR3 in amino acids: CASSSDTKETDTQYF. The CDR3 DNA reads TGTGCCAGCAGCTCGGACACCAAGGAGACAGATACGCAGTATTTT.

The J gene is TRBJ1-1, the V gene TRBV18; TRBD1 might be the D (6 bases). This CDR3 is 14 amino acids long. V dropped 2 bases and J dropped 10 bases, with 17 bases sitting between them. CDR1 is KGHSH, CDR2 LQKENI, per germline. The DNA for the CDR3 is TGTGCCAGCTCACCATTGGCAGGGGAATCGGGAGCTTTCTTT. Translated: CASSPLAGESGAFF.

The chain links TRBV5-1 to TRBJ2-1, with a tentative D call TRBD2 (6 bases). Germline V gene lookup returns CDR1 SGHRS and CDR2 YFSETQ. Between the trimmed V and J ends, which lost 7 bases and 7 bases, there was a span of 18 bases. This CDR3 region has 14 residues. CDR3 in amino acids: CASSSGRGENEQFF. CDR3 bases: TGCGCCAGCTCCAGCGGGCGGGGTGAGAATGAGCAGTTCTTC.

J is TRBJ2-2 and V is TRBV29-1; 10 nucleotides line up with TRBD2. From germline, CDR1 is SQVTM and CDR2 ANQGSEA. The CDR3 is made up of 15 amino acids. V shed 5 bases and J 5 bases; nucleotides not matched to a gene: 8. CDR3 residues: CSVRLAGVKTGELFF. CDR3 nucleotides: TGCAGCGTTCGTCTAGCGGGAGTAAAGACCGGGGAGCTGTTTTTT.

The rearrangement links TRBV3-1 to TRBJ2-5, with a tentative D call TRBD2 (5 bases). The CDR3 sequence is 14 residues long. The ends were cut back, 5 bases at V and 3 bases at J, with 13 bases in the middle. CDR1 LGHDT and CDR2 YNNKEL come from the germline V gene (reference sequence). The DNA of the CDR3 is TGTGCCAGCAGCGCATTGCAGACTAAAGAGACCCAGTACTTC. Translation: CASSALQTKETQYF.

This chain uses TRBV4-1 with TRBJ2-5; possibly TRBD1 for D (5 bases). Looked up from germline, CDR1 is MGHRA and CDR2 is YSYEKL. The CDR3 runs 14 residues. With 0 bases removed from V and 5 bases from J, the gap between germline ends came to 10 bases. The CDR3, as DNA: TGCGCCAGCAGCCAAGATCAGGGATCGGAGACCCAGTACTTC. Protein sequence: CASSQDQGSETQYF.

V and J are TRBV9 and TRBJ1-2, with 8 positions matching TRBD1. Germline assignment: CDR1 SGDLS and CDR2 YYNGEE. This CDR3 is built from 14 residues. The J segment lost 8 bases and the V segment lost 3 bases, leaving 9 bases of the junction unmatched. CDR3 in DNA: TGTGCCAGCAGCGCCTCAGGGGGCGCGAGGGGCTACACCTTC. Residues: CASSASGGARGYTF.

The V call is TRBV12-5, the J call TRBJ2-7; 11 bases agree with TRBD1. The CDR3 length is 15 residues. Germline trimming cut 5 bases from V and 4 bases from J; bases unmatched to any gene: 7. Germline CDR1 reads LGHNT; CDR2 reads FRNRAP. CDR3 region: CASGNPDRGPYEQYF. Here the CDR3 DNA reads TGTGCTAGTGGTAACCCGGACAGGGGGCCGTACGAGCAGTACTTC.

This clonotype occurred a few times. The genes are TRBV7-9 and TRBJ2-7; no reliable D call. The germline V gene encodes CDR1 SEHNR and CDR2 FQNEAQ (reference sequence). The CDR3 is made up of 14 amino acids. Trimming removed 3 bases at V and 5 bases at J, with 14 bases between. CDR3: CASSFAEGFHEQYF. The CDR3 nucleotides are TGTGCCAGCAGCTTTGCCGAAGGATTTCACGAGCAGTACTTC.

This clonotype was seen ten or more times. The DNA for the CDR3 is TGTGCCAGCAGCTTGGAGCCTAGCGCCATGGGGGTGTATTTT. Its translation: CASSLEPSAMGVYF. V and J are TRBV11-2 and TRBJ2-3; a possible D gene is TRBD2 (6 bases). This CDR3 has 14 residues. The ends were cut back, 3 bases at V and 14 bases at J, with 21 bases in the middle. CDR1 SGHAT and CDR2 FQNNGV come from the germline V gene.

J is TRBJ1-1 and V is TRBV12-3 or TRBV12-4; no clear D gene. The CDR3 has 13 residues. V was shortened by 6 bases and J by 1 base, with 9 bases between the two germline ends. CDR3 DNA: TGTGCCAGCAGCCCCTCTCCGAACACTGAAGCTTTCTTT. It is translated as CASSPSPNTEAFF.

V usage is TRBV11-2 and J usage is TRBJ1-3; no clear D. Trimming took off 1 base at V and 0 bases at J, with 7 bases between the two ends. This CDR3 comprises 15 residues. The germline V gene has CDR1 SGHAT and CDR2 FQNNGV. The CDR3 here is CASSLAYGSGNTIYF. DNA of the CDR3: TGTGCCAGCAGCTTAGCTTACGGCTCTGGAAACACCATATATTTT.

The rearrangement links TRBV7-9 to TRBJ1-1; D call uncertain. CDR3 length: 13 residues. CDR1 and CDR2 (germline): SEHNR, FQNEAQ (reference sequence). V shed 4 bases and J shed 8 bases, with 14 bases lying between them. The CDR3 is CASSSRPESEAFF. CDR3 coding DNA: TGTGCCAGCAGCTCAAGGCCAGAAAGCGAAGCTTTCTTT.

The chain is built from TRBV6-5 and TRBJ1-5, with no clear D. Trimming took off 8 bases at V and 6 bases at J, with 14 bases between the two ends. This CDR3 has 13 amino acids. CDR1 MNHEY and CDR2 SVGAGI come from the germline V gene. The CDR3, as DNA: TGTGCCAGCGTACGAGGGCCGGGTCAGCCCCAGCATTTT. Its translation: CASVRGPGQPQHF.

This clonotype was found a few times. The chain employs TRBV5-5 and TRBJ1-5; unclear D gene. Germline values: CDR1 SGHKS, CDR2 YYEKEE (reference sequence). The CDR3 extends over 14 amino acids. Trimming removed 4 bases at V and 6 bases at J, with 14 bases between. The CDR3 DNA reads TGTGCCAGCAGCCCTGAGAATTCGGGTCAGCCCCAGCATTTT. Translated: CASSPENSGQPQHF. Using reference TRBV5-5 and TRBJ1-5 for the parts outside the CDR3, the full variable domain is DAGVTQSPTHLIKTRGQQVTLRCSPISGHKSVSWYQQVLGQGPQFIFQYYEKEERGRGNFPDRFSARQFPNYSSELNVNALLLGDSALYLCASSPENSGQPQHFGDGTRLSIL.

A few counts support this clonotype. The chain combines TRBV5-1 with TRBJ2-7, with TRBD2 identical over 7 bases. The CDR3 spans 15 residues. Germline CDR1 reads SGHRS; CDR2 reads YFSETQ. With 4 bases clipped from V and 5 bases from J, the junction kept 12 bases outside the gene matches. The CDR3 spells CASSLVVTTSNEQYF. CDR3 in DNA: TGCGCCAGCAGCCTGGTTGTAACGACTAGCAACGAGCAGTACTTC.

The chain links TRBV7-9 to TRBJ2-2; 8 nucleotides agree with TRBD1. Trimming took 11 bases from V and 4 from J; bases not matched to a gene: 12. Germline values: CDR1 SEHNR, CDR2 FQNEAQ (reference sequence). This CDR3 spans 15 amino acids. In DNA, the CDR3 is TGTGCCGGAGGGGGTCAGGGGGCCGTCACCGGGGAGCTGTTTTTT. As protein: CAGGGQGAVTGELFF.

The rearrangement uses TRBV5-1 and TRBJ2-1; D is unclear. Per germline, CDR1 SGHRS and CDR2 YFSETQ. This CDR3 comprises 11 residues. Trimming cost V 4 bases and J 9 bases, with 8 bases left between them. The CDR3 region is CASSLQTEQFF. The DNA of the CDR3 is TGCGCCAGCAGCCTTCAGACTGAGCAGTTCTTC.